This TCR beta chain was recorded in a study of cytomegalovirus exposure and HLA in healthy donors. At the level of the study: The 120 million or so unique TCR beta sequences, from about 190 million T cells, were found by an earlier analysis.

Study-level findings and limits: Among TCR beta chains of equal frequency, HLA-associated ones were more clonally expanded in a later analysis. A few CMV-associated chains were confirmed in vitro to be specific for CMV antigens.

The study sampled nominally healthy donors, though unrecorded immune exposures were likely. The CDR3 extends over 13 amino acids. Per germline, CDR1 SGDLS and CDR2 YYNGEE. V shed 0 bases and J shed 5 bases, with 8 bases lying between them. To note about this clone: The antigen is undetermined.

Use of 60 Vbeta and 13 Jbeta primers characterized the PCR. The data were produced by immunoSEQ multiplex PCR, yet TCRdb's version contains in-frame clones alone and is incomplete. The table has some 90,000 clones, roughly 69% seen once. Sequenced material: PBMCs. V is TRBV9 and J is TRBJ1-1; D not resolved. The source of this sequence is a man aged 45 to 65 in good health and CMV-seronegative. The CDR3 spells CASSVDTRTEAFF. DNA of the CDR3: TGTGCCAGCAGCGTAGATACGCGTACTGAAGCTTTCTTT.